Below, 25 T cell receptor beta chains from the same sample are listed, as sequenced in a study of blood T cell repertoires in COVID-19. The repertoire was sequenced with immunoSEQ multiplex PCR; TCRdb's copy has only in-frame clones and lacks some. The table includes about 120,000 clones, about 88% detected once. Sequences were obtained from peripheral blood. All receptors come from a human donor in a cohort sampled during active COVID-19.

This clone occurred once. The chain is built from TRBV10-1 and TRBJ2-7, with a possible D match to TRBD2 (6 bases). Germline V gene sequence: CDR1 WNHNN, CDR2 SYGVQD (reference sequence). V lost 5 bases, J lost 3 bases, and 11 bases lay in between. The CDR3 has 13 residues. The CDR3 loop is CASSLARNYEQYF. The CDR3 DNA is TGCGCCAGCAGTCTAGCGAGAAACTACGAGCAGTACTTC.

The chain uses TRBV18 and TRBJ2-2, with D perhaps TRBD1 (6 bases). V was trimmed by 4 bases and J by 3 bases, leaving 15 bases between them. CDR1 and CDR2 from the germline V gene are KGHSH and LQKENI. The CDR3 totals 16 residues. The CDR3 sequence: CASSLNSGQYTGELFF. CDR3 nucleotides: TGTGCCAGCTCACTCAATTCCGGACAGTACACCGGGGAGCTGTTTTTT.

This chain joins TRBV28 and TRBJ1-1; the match to TRBD1 covers 9 bases. The CDR3 runs to 13 residues. With 5 bases clipped from V and 5 bases from J, the junction kept 3 bases outside the gene matches. Germline lookup yields CDR1 MDHEN and CDR2 SYDVKM. CDR3 sequence: CASSHRGRTEAFF. Written as DNA, the CDR3 is TGTGCCAGCAGTCACAGGGGGCGAACTGAAGCTTTCTTT.

This sequence joins TRBV27 and TRBJ2-2; 14 nucleotides match TRBD2. This CDR3 has 21 residues. From germline, CDR1 is MNHEY and CDR2 SMNVEV (reference sequence). V lost 1 base and J lost 2; bases outside the gene matches: 12. The DNA of the CDR3 is TGTGCCAGCAGTTTATACAATAGATGGGGACTAGCGGGAGTAAACACCGGGGAGCTGTTTTTT. This translates into CASSLYNRWGLAGVNTGELFF.

CDR3 sequence reads: CASTIGQVHNSPLHF. The CDR3 region has the DNA TGTGCCAGTACCATCGGACAGGTCCATAATTCACCCCTCCACTTT. V is TRBV19 and J is TRBJ1-6, with 7 bases aligning to TRBD1. Germline CDR1 reads LNHDA; CDR2 reads SQIVND (reference sequence). CDR3 length: 15 residues. V shed 7 bases, J shed 5 bases, and the junction held 8 bases outside the gene matches.

This chain links TRBV18 with TRBJ2-7, with D uncertain. CDR1 is KGHSH and CDR2 is LQKENI in the germline V gene. The CDR3 consists of 16 residues. V lost 0 bases, J lost 5 bases, and 17 bases lay in between. CDR3 region: CASSPPAPRGGDEQYF. In nucleotides, the CDR3 is TGTGCCAGCTCACCACCGGCCCCCCGCGGTGGTGACGAGCAGTACTTC.

The CDR3 sequence: CASSEKRWTSGSAQRETQYF. DNA of the CDR3: TGTGCCAGCAGTGAGAAAAGATGGACTAGCGGGAGCGCACAGCGGGAGACCCAGTACTTC. The chain employs TRBV6-1 and TRBJ2-5, with 13 bases that match TRBD2. Germline CDR1 MNHNS, CDR2 SASEGT. This CDR3 is 20 amino acids long. Germline trimming cut 3 bases from V and 5 bases from J; bases unmatched to any gene: 18.

This sequence joins TRBV21-1 and TRBJ2-5; the DNA was not used to check the table's D call, TRBD1. TRBV21-1 is designated a pseudogene. This CDR3 contains 13 residues. The CDR3 DNA reads as TGTGCCAGCAGCAGGACAGGGGGGGAGACCCAGTACTTC. Translating gives CASSRTGGETQYF.

J is TRBJ1-6 and V is TRBV21-1; TRBD1, the table's D call, lacks a check against the DNA. TRBV21-1 is recorded as a pseudogene. The CDR3 sequence is 17 residues long. The CDR3 DNA reads TGTGCCAGCAGCAAAGGAGGGCCAGGGGGCTATAATTCACCCCTCCACTTT. Its protein product is CASSKGGPGGYNSPLHF.

J is TRBJ2-7 and V is TRBV10-3, with no clear D. The CDR3 totals 12 residues. CDR1 and CDR2 from the germline V gene are ENHRY and SYGVKD. V dropped 4 bases and J dropped 1 base, with 5 bases sitting between them. The CDR3 region has the DNA TGTGCCATCAGTGCCAGATCCTACGAGCAGTACTTC. As protein: CAISARSYEQYF.

The rearrangement links TRBV10-2 to TRBJ2-7, with 9 bases identical to TRBD2. The germline CDR1 and CDR2 sequences are WSHSY and SAAADI. This CDR3 comprises 15 residues. Trimming cost V 3 bases and J 5 bases; bases outside gene matches: 8. CDR3 nucleotide sequence: TGCGCCAGCAGTGAATGGGCGGGGGGGCGGAACGAGCAGTACTTC. Its protein is CASSEWAGGRNEQYF.

In its sample, this clone was seen many times. V gene TRBV24-1 combines with J gene TRBJ2-7; 9 bases are a match to TRBD2. The CDR3 spans 22 residues. Germline trimming cut 4 bases from V and 1 base from J; bases unmatched to any gene: 25. CDR1 and CDR2 (germline): KGHDR, SFDVKD. This CDR3 reads CATSEGTPPLLAGGPSSYEQYF. CDR3 bases: TGTGCCACCAGTGAGGGGACTCCTCCTCTACTGGCGGGAGGGCCGTCTTCCTACGAGCAGTACTTC.

The J gene is TRBJ1-2, the V gene TRBV5-4, with a tentative D call TRBD1 (6 bases). Germline V gives CDR1 SGHNT, CDR2 YYREEE (reference sequence). This CDR3 spans 15 amino acids. V shed 0 bases and J shed 5 bases, with 14 bases lying between them. CDR3 nucleotide sequence: TGTGCCAGCAGCTTGGCTGAGGGGACAACATATGGCTACACCTTC. The encoded protein is CASSLAEGTTYGYTF.

The chain has TRBV15 and TRBJ2-3; D gene uncertain. The germline V gene has CDR1 LNHNV and CDR2 YYDKDF (reference sequence). The CDR3 spans 13 residues. The V and J ends lost 4 bases and 0 bases respectively, with 5 bases between them. CDR3 amino acids: CATSTRSTDTQYF. CDR3 sequence (DNA): TGTGCCACCAGCACCCGGAGCACAGATACGCAGTATTTT.

The chain joins TRBV28 to TRBJ1-2; D is ambiguous. Germline values: CDR1 MDHEN, CDR2 SYDVKM. Trimming stripped 6 bases from V and 8 bases from J, with 28 bases between. The CDR3 loop spans 17 amino acids. CDR3 nucleotide sequence: TGTGCCAGCAGAACTCCGTCGGGAAATAGGGTACTCAAAGGCTACACCTTC. Amino acid sequence: CASRTPSGNRVLKGYTF.

J is TRBJ2-7 and V is TRBV4-2; the match to TRBD1 covers 11 bases. V gave up 1 base and J gave up 2 bases; unmatched junction bases: 1. Germline CDR1 is LGHNA and CDR2 is YNFKEQ. The CDR3 sequence is 15 residues long. This CDR3 is CASSQGDRGAYEQYF. CDR3 sequence (DNA): TGTGCCAGCAGCCAAGGGGACAGGGGGGCCTACGAGCAGTACTTC.

The J gene is TRBJ2-7, the V gene TRBV11-2; 9 nucleotides match TRBD1. The CDR3 is 15 residues long. The germline V gene has CDR1 SGHAT and CDR2 FQNNGV. Germline trimming cut 5 bases from V and 7 bases from J; bases unmatched to any gene: 12. CDR3 region: CASSPSDRGFLEQYF. The CDR3 DNA follows: TGTGCCAGCAGCCCATCTGACAGGGGGTTTCTTGAGCAGTACTTC.

This chain links TRBV3-1 (or the pseudogene TRBV3-2) with TRBJ1-1; D remains ambiguous. CDR3 length equals 13 residues. Germline V gene lookup returns CDR1 LGHDT and CDR2 YNNKEL (reference sequence). Trimming left V 5 bases short and J 8 bases short, with 15 bases between. The DNA for the CDR3 is TGTGCCAGCAGCGACTACTCTACTTTCGAAGCTTTCTTT. This encodes CASSDYSTFEAFF.

The chain has TRBV2 and TRBJ2-3, with TRBD2 identical over 12 bases. Germline V gene data show CDR1 as SNHLY and CDR2 as FYNNEI. The CDR3 runs 15 residues. Trimming took 8 bases from V and 4 from J; bases not matched to a gene: 7. The CDR3 DNA reads as TGTGCCAGCCGGACTAGCGGGACTTCATCAGATACGCAGTATTTT. Its translation: CASRTSGTSSDTQYF.

Concerning this clone itself: At one boundary the junction diverges from the germline segment, which might be a read error. This chain joins TRBV2 and TRBJ2-7, with TRBD2 identical over 7 bases. CDR1 and CDR2 from the germline V gene are SNHLY and FYNNEI. CDR3 length: 16 residues. The CDR3 is CVSSEFQWGRAPEQYF. The DNA for the CDR3 is TGTGTCAGCAGTGAATTTCAATGGGGGAGGGCACCCGAGCAGTACTTC. Full variable domain (remainder filled in from reference TRBV2 and TRBJ2-7): EPEVTQTPSHQVTQMGQEVILRCVPISNHLYFYWYRQILGQKVEFLVSFYNNEISEKSEIFDDQFSVERPDGSNFTLKIRSTKLEDSAMYFCVSSEFQWGRAPEQYFGPGTRLTVT.

Regarding this clone: Other nucleotide sequences in the sample specify the same CDR3. The V and J genes are TRBV7-9 and TRBJ1-1, with unresolved D. This CDR3 contains 12 residues. V was trimmed by 1 base and J by 5 bases, leaving 5 bases between them. Germline V CDR1 and CDR2: SEHNR, FQNEAQ (reference sequence). This CDR3 reads CASSLVNTEAFF. The CDR3 DNA is TGTGCCAGCAGCTTAGTTAATACTGAAGCTTTCTTT.

The chain uses TRBV4-1 and TRBJ2-7, with a weak D call TRBD1 (6 bases). Between the trimmed V and J ends, which lost 4 bases and 0 bases, there was a span of 16 bases. The CDR3 covers 16 residues. Germline values: CDR1 MGHRA, CDR2 YSYEKL. The CDR3 region has the DNA TGCGCCAGCAGCCTTCGAACAGGGAGTAGCTCCTACGAGCAGTACTTC. Residues: CASSLRTGSSSYEQYF.

The chain couples TRBV28 to TRBJ1-4; TRBD1 aligns across 9 bases. The V and J ends lost 4 bases and 5 bases, in that order; junction bases with no gene match: 5. Germline V gives CDR1 MDHEN, CDR2 SYDVKM. The length of the CDR3 is 15 residues. CDR3 sequence reads: CASSSPGTGNEKLFF. CDR3 DNA sequence: TGTGCCAGCAGTTCCCCCGGGACAGGGAATGAAAAACTGTTTTTT. The full variable domain, completed using reference TRBV28 and TRBJ1-4, is DVKVTQSSRYLVKRTGEKVFLECVQDMDHENMFWYRQDPGLGLRLIYFSYDVKMKEKGDIPEGYSVSREKKERFSLILESASTNQTSMYLCASSSPGTGNEKLFFGSGTQLSVL.

This clone has a single count. The rearrangement uses TRBV6-5 and TRBJ1-5; no reliable D call. V shed 6 bases and J shed 4 bases, with 10 bases lying between them. The germline gives CDR1 MNHEY, CDR2 SVGAGI. CDR3 length: 13 residues. CDR3 region: CASSELPNQPQHF. DNA of the CDR3: TGTGCCAGCAGCGAGCTTCCGAATCAGCCCCAGCATTTT.

This chain links TRBV25-1 with TRBJ2-5; 8 positions agree with TRBD2. Germline V gene lookup returns CDR1 MGHDK and CDR2 SYGVNS. This CDR3 has 14 residues. With V trimmed by 5 bases and J by 7 bases, 9 bases remained unmatched. The CDR3 nucleotides are TGTGCCAGCAGTACCCCGGGAGGGCTTGGGACCCAGTACTTC. Its protein product is CASSTPGGLGTQYF.